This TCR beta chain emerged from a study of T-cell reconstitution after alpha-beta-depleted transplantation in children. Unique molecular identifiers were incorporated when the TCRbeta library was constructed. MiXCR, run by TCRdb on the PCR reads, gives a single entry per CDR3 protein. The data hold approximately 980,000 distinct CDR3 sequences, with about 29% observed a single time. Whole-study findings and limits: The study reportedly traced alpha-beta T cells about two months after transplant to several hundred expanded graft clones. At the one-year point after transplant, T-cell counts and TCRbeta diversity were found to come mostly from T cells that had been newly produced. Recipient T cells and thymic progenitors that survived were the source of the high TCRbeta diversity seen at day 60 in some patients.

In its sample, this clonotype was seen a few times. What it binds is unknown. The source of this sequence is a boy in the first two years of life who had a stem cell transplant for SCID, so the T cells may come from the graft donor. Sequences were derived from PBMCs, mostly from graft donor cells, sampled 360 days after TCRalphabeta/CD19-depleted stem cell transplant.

The CDR3 protein is CASSYERGATYEQYF. CDR3 in DNA: TGTGCCAGCAGTTACGAGCGGGGGGCTACCTACGAGCAGTACTTC. V usage is TRBV6-5 and J usage is TRBJ2-7, with 9 bases fitting TRBD2. V lost 2 bases, J lost 2 bases, and 4 bases stayed unmatched. The length of the CDR3 is 15 residues. Looked up from germline, CDR1 is MNHEY and CDR2 is SVGAGI.